The 9 T cell receptor beta chains given below trace back to one sample, sequenced in a study of T cell repertoires in cytomegalovirus infection (dated by TCRdb to about 2019). The sequencer listed for this sample is Illumina HiSeq 1500. TCRdb handled the public reads itself, with Q25 trimming in fastp and clone calling in MiXCR, and kept productive beta chains. Rows are combined by CDR3 protein, so each entry shows the most common genes and DNA. For this sample the table gives 700,000 to 900,000 distinct CDR3 sequences, of which around 29% were detected only once. The ten most abundant clones make up roughly 13% of the sample. The sample's treatment or condition label, in plain terms: in vitro stimulation with specific CMV peptide epitopes to enrich CMV-specific T cells. Which antigens these TCRs recognize remains unknown. The specimen comprised cultured CD8+ T cells from PBMCs, sampled from culture after CMV antigen stimulation. These receptors were collected from a human donor in good health (CMV status not recorded). Some clones in this sample may be carry-over from other donors' samples.

V gene TRBV7-8 combines with J gene TRBJ2-7, with 10 bases matching TRBD2. Germline V gene data show CDR1 as SGHVS and CDR2 as FQNEAQ. CDR3 length: 15 residues. V lost 5 bases to trimming and J lost 1 base; unmatched junction nucleotides: 5. CDR3 nucleotides: TGTGCCAGCAGCGCCCAAGCGGGGGGGTCCTACGAGCAGTACGTC. Translation: CASSAQAGGSYEQYV.

In this sample, this clonotype turned up a few times. The chain is built from TRBV11-2 and TRBJ2-1, with 8 nucleotides matching TRBD2. The CDR3 is 17 residues long. The germline gives CDR1 SGHAT, CDR2 FQNNGV. The V gene end was trimmed by 1 base and the J gene end by 3 bases; junction bases not matched to a gene: 8. The CDR3 DNA follows: TGTGCCAGCAGCTTAGTGGGAGCGGGGGTGGTCTACAATGAGCAGTTCTTC. Translation: CASSLVGAGVVYNEQFF.

This sequence joins TRBV5-8 and TRBJ2-3; TRBD1 aligns across 8 bases. Germline-derived CDR1 and CDR2 are SGHTS and YDEGEE. Trimming cost V 6 bases and J 2 bases; bases outside gene matches: 8. The CDR3 runs 15 residues. The CDR3 bases are TGTGCCAGCACCCAGGGGGCAGGGGTCACAGATACGCAGTATTTT. It encodes CASTQGAGVTDTQYF.

This clonotype appeared a few times. The chain links TRBV7-3 to TRBJ2-5; the D is unclear. In germline, CDR1 is SGHTA, CDR2 FQGTGA. This CDR3 has 15 amino acids. V lost 5 bases and J lost 4, with 17 bases in between. The CDR3 region is CASSVDGYVGETQYF. CDR3 sequence (DNA): TGTGCCAGCAGCGTGGACGGATACGTAGGAGAGACCCAGTACTTC.

This chain uses TRBV6-5 with TRBJ2-3, with 8 positions matching TRBD2. Germline values: CDR1 MNHEY, CDR2 SVGAGI. V gave up 5 bases and J gave up 3 bases; unmatched junction bases: 7. The CDR3 consists of 15 residues. The CDR3 DNA follows: TGTGCCAGCAGTCAGCAGCGGGGGCCTACAGATACGCAGTATTTT. This translates into CASSQQRGPTDTQYF.

This clonotype was picked up a small number of times. The rearrangement uses TRBV7-6 and TRBJ2-1; TRBD1 agrees at 9 bases. The CDR3 runs to 16 residues. Trimming at V came to 3 bases and at J to 3 bases, leaving 6 bases not matched to a gene. CDR1 is SGHVS and CDR2 is FNYEAQ in the germline V gene. CDR3 loop: CASSLYGTGNYNEQFF. The CDR3 nucleotides read TGTGCCAGCAGCTTGTACGGGACAGGGAACTACAATGAGCAGTTCTTC.

The chain joins TRBV7-6 to TRBJ2-6, with a possible D match to TRBD1 (5 bases). The CDR3 spans 17 residues. Germline V gene lookup returns CDR1 SGHVS and CDR2 FNYEAQ. The V and J ends lost 5 bases and 0 bases respectively, with 14 bases between them. DNA for the CDR3: TGTGCCAGCAGCCACTGGACACCTAGCTCTGGGGCCAACGTCCTGACTTTC. It yields the protein CASSHWTPSSGANVLTF.

This chain connects TRBV6-5 to TRBJ1-5, with 8 nucleotides matching TRBD1. After removal of 6 bases from V and 5 bases from J, the junction contained 6 bases not matched to a gene. The CDR3 runs to 14 residues. CDR1 is MNHEY and CDR2 is SVGAGI in the germline V gene. Here the CDR3 DNA reads TGTGCCAGCAGCTACGACAGGGGATATCAGCCCCAGCATTTT. This codes for CASSYDRGYQPQHF.

The chain employs TRBV4-3 and TRBJ1-6, with D hard to call. Germline lookup yields CDR1 LGHNA and CDR2 YSLEER. Trimming stripped 0 bases from V and 0 bases from J, with 15 bases between. The CDR3 has 19 amino acids. DNA of the CDR3: TGCGCCAGCAGCCAAGAAAAGTCGTATAGGAGCTCCTATAATTCACCCCTCCACTTT. Protein: CASSQEKSYRSSYNSPLHF.